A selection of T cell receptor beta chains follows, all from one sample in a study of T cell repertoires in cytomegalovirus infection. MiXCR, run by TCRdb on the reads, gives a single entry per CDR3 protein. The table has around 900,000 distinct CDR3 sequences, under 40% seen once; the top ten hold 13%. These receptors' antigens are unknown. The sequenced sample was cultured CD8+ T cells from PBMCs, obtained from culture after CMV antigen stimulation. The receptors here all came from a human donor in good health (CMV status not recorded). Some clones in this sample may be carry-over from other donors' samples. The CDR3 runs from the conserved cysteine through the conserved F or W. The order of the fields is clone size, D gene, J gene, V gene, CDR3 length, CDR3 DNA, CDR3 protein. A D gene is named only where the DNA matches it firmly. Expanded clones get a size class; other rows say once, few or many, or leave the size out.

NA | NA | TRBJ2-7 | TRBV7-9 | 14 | TGTGCCAGCAGCTTAGCCTCGTACCCCTACGAGCAGTACTTC | CASSLASYPYEQYF
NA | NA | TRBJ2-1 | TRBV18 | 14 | TGTGCCAGCTCACCATGGACCGTGGACAATGAGCAGTTCTTC | CASSPWTVDNEQFF
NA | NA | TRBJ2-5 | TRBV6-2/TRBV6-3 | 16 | TGTGCCAGCACAATATCTGGGAGATCACAAGAAGAGACCCAGTACTTC | CASTISGRSQEETQYF
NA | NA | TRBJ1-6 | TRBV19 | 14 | TGTGCCAGTAGTATCCAGGAGAATAATTCACCCCTCCACTTT | CASSIQENNSPLHF
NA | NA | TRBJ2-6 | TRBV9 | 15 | TGTGCCAGCAGAGATGGGGGATCTGGGGCCAACGTCCTGACTTTC | CASRDGGSGANVLTF
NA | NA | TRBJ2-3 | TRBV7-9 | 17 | TGTGCCGGCAGCTTAGCGGACGCGTTTGCGGACACAGATACGCAGTATTTT | CAGSLADAFADTDTQYF
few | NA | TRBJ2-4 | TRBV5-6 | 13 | TGTGCCAGCAGGACACAGGAGAGAAACATTCAGTACTTC | CASRTQERNIQYF
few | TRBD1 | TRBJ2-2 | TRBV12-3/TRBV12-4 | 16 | TGTGCCAGCAGTTCCACAGGGGGCGTTCCGGCCGGGGAGCTGTTTTTT | CASSSTGGVPAGELFF
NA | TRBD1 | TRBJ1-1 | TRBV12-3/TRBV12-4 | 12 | TGTGCCAGCAGTTTAGCGGACAGGGCGGCTTTCTTT | CASSLADRAAFF
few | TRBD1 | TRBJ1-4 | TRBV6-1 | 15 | TGTGCCAGCAGTGAAGACGACAGGGTGCGAGAAAAACTGTTTTTT | CASSEDDRVREKLFF
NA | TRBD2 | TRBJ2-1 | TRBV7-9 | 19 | TGTGCCAGCAGCTCCCGAGGTTCGAGCGGGGGGATACCAGCTGGTGAGCAGTTCTTC | CASSSRGSSGGIPAGEQFF
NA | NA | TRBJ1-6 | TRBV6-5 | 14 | TGTGCCAGCAGTCACCCCCAGACATCGTCACCCCTCCACTTT | CASSHPQTSSPLHF
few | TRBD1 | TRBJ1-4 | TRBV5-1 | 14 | TGCGCCAGCAGACCTCAGGGGGTCGATGAAAAACTGTTTTTT | CASRPQGVDEKLFF
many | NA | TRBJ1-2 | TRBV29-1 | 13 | TGCAGCGCCTTGCTCGGGCGTCTCTATGGCTACACCTTC | CSALLGRLYGYTF
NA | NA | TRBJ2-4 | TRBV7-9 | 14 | TGTGCCAGCAGCTTACCAGGGAGGAAAAACATTCAGTACTTC | CASSLPGRKNIQYF
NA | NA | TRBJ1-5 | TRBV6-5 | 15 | TGTGCCAGCAGCCTCAACGGCGACCGAAATCAGCCCCAGCATTTT | CASSLNGDRNQPQHF
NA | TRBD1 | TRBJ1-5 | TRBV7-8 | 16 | TGTGCCAGCAGCTTAGTTCAGGGACAGGGATGGCAGCCCCAGCATTTT | CASSLVQGQGWQPQHF
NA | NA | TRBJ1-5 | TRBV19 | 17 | TGTGCCAGTAGTATTCCTAAAGGGGACGAAACTAATCAGCCCCAGCATTTT | CASSIPKGDETNQPQHF
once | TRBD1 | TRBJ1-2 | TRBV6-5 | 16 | TGTGCCAGCAGTTACATCCGGGACAGGGGGAAGAATGGCTACACCTTC | CASSYIRDRGKNGYTF
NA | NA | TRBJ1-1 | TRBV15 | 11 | TGTGCCACCAGCCAGTCCACTGAAGCTTTCTTT | CATSQSTEAFF
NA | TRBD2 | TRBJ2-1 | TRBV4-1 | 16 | TGCGCCAGCAGCCAAGAAGGTCTAGCGGGGGGCGATGAGCAGTTCTTC | CASSQEGLAGGDEQFF
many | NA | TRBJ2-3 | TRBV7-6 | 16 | TGTGCCAGCAGCTCAATCATGGTTACGGGAACAGATACGCAGTATTTT | CASSSIMVTGTDTQYF
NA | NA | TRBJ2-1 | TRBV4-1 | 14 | TGCGCCAGCAGCCATGACCCGACTGGCGATGAGCAGTTCTTC | CASSHDPTGDEQFF
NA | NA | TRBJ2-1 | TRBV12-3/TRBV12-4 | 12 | TGTGCCAGCAGTTTAGGTCCTGAACAGTCAGGGTTC | CASSLGPEQSGF
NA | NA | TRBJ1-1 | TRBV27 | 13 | TGTGCCAGCAGTTTGATGGTGAACACTGAAGCTTTCTTT | CASSLMVNTEAFF
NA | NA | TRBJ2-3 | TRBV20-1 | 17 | TGCAGTGCGCTCCTTCTAGGTTTGAGGCATCTCACAGATACGCAGTATTTT | CSALLLGLRHLTDTQYF
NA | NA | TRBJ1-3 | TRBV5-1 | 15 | TGCGCCAGCAGCTGGGGGAATTACTCTGGAAACACCATATATTTT | CASSWGNYSGNTIYF
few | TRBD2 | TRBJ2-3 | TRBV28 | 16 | TGTGCCAGCTTTCCTAGCGGGAAGCGAGAGGGGGATACGCAGTATTTT | CASFPSGKREGDTQYF
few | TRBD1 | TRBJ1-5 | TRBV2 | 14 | TGTGCCAGCCAGACAGGGAAAGGCAATCAGCCCCAGCATTTT | CASQTGKGNQPQHF
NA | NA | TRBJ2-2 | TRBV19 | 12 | TGTGCCAGTAGTATGTGGCCCGGGGAGCTGTTTTTT | CASSMWPGELFF
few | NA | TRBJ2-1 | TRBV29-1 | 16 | TGCAGCGTTGACGCACAGGCCCCGAGCTCCTACAATGAGCAGTTCTTC | CSVDAQAPSSYNEQFF
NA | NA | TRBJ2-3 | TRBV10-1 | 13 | TGCGCCAGCAGTCTTTCCAGGGCAGATACGCAGTATTTT | CASSLSRADTQYF
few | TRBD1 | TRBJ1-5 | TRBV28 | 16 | TGTGCCAGCAGTTTCTCCCCCTGGACAGGGGGCGAGCCCCAGCATTTT | CASSFSPWTGGEPQHF
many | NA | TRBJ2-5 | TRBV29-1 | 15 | TGCAGCGTTGCCGATAAACTTAGAATATGGGAGACCCAGTACTTC | CSVADKLRIWETQYF
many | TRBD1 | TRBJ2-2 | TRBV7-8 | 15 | TGTGCCAGCAGCCCGACAGGGGGCGCGGCCGGGGAGCTGTTTTTT | CASSPTGGAAGELFF
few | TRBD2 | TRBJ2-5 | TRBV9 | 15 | TGTGCCAGCAGCGTAGTTAAAGCGGGGCAAGAGACCCAGTACTTC | CASSVVKAGQETQYF
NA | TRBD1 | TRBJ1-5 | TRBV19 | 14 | TGTGCCAGTACCAATAGAGGGGGCGGACAGCCCCAGCATTTT | CASTNRGGGQPQHF
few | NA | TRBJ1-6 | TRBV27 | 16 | TGTGCCAGCAGTTTATTGTCGACAGGACTAAATTCACCCCTCCACTTT | CASSLLSTGLNSPLHF
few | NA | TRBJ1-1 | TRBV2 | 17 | TGTGCCAGCAGTGATGGGACTGACGGTGGCATGAACACTGAAGCTTTCTTT | CASSDGTDGGMNTEAFF
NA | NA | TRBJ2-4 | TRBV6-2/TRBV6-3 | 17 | TGTGCCAGCAGTTACGCTGGGGGTAACCCTTCTAAAAACATTCAGTACTTC | CASSYAGGNPSKNIQYF
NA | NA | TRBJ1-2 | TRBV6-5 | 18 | TGTGCCAGCAGTTACTCGCCGGGACAACTGCATCTGGGCTATGGCTACACCTTC | CASSYSPGQLHLGYGYTF
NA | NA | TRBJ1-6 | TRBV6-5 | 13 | TGTGCCAGCAGTTTTCAGGGGTTCTCACCCCTCCACTTT | CASSFQGFSPLHF
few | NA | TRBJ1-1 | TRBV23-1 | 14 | TGCGCCAGCCGGGGGTTTGAGAGAGATGGCGAAGCTTTCTTT | CASRGFERDGEAFF
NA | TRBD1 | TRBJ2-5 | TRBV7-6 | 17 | TGTGCCAGCAGTCAGTACTCGGGACAGGGGTTAGAAGAGACCCAGTACTTC | CASSQYSGQGLEETQYF
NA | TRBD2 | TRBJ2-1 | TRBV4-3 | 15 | TGCGCCAGCAGCCAAGAGCTGGGACTAGCCGCTGAGCAGTTCTTC | CASSQELGLAAEQFF
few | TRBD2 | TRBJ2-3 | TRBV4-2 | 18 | TGTGCCAGCAGCCACCCTTCGGGACTAGCGGTGAGCACAGATACGCAGTATTTT | CASSHPSGLAVSTDTQYF
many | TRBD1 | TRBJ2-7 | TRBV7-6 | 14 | TGTGCCAGCAGCCGGAGACAGGGCTCCTACGAGCAGTACTTC | CASSRRQGSYEQYF